The 18 T cell receptor beta chains in this list originate from one sample, sequenced in a study of T cell changes during pregnancy in multiple sclerosis. Sequencing used immunoSEQ multiplex PCR; TCRdb keeps in-frame clones, though not all of them. The table includes about 40,000 clones, more than 85% detected once. The sequenced sample was CD8+ T cells from peripheral blood mononuclear cells, obtained before pregnancy. These receptors were collected from a female donor with multiple sclerosis, enrolled in a pregnancy study.

This chain joins TRBV19 and TRBJ2-1; tentatively, D is TRBD1 (5 bases). Germline CDR1 is LNHDA and CDR2 is SQIVND (reference sequence). V was pared by 6 bases and J by 1 base, with 19 bases between. The CDR3 sequence is 17 residues long. The CDR3 DNA reads TGTGCCAGTAGCCACCCTCAGGGATTAAGGTCCTACAATGAGCAGTTCTTC. Translation gives CASSHPQGLRSYNEQFF. The variable domain in full, with the rest retrieved from reference TRBV19 and TRBJ2-1, is DGGITQSPKYLFRKEGQNVTLSCEQNLNHDAMYWYRQDPGQGLRLIYYSQIVNDFQKGDIAEGYSVSREKKESFPLTVTSAQKNPTAFYLCASSHPQGLRSYNEQFFGPGTRLTVL.

The chain recombines TRBV28 with TRBJ2-5, with D perhaps matching TRBD2 (6 bases). The V gene lost 6 bases and the J gene lost 5 bases, with 10 bases spanning the gap. The CDR3 runs to 12 residues. Germline V gene data show CDR1 as MDHEN and CDR2 as SYDVKM. CDR3 residues: CASSLRGETQYF. The CDR3 bases are TGTGCCAGCAGCCTCCGGGGGGAGACCCAGTACTTC. The whole variable domain, remainder taken from reference TRBV28 and TRBJ2-5, is DVKVTQSSRYLVKRTGEKVFLECVQDMDHENMFWYRQDPGLGLRLIYFSYDVKMKEKGDIPEGYSVSREKKERFSLILESASTNQTSMYLCASSLRGETQYFGPGTRLLVL.

The chain couples TRBV4-1 to TRBJ1-5; TRBD1 is a possible D gene (6 bases). V lost 6 bases and J 0 bases, leaving 12 bases between the germline ends. Germline assignment: CDR1 MGHRA and CDR2 YSYEKL. This CDR3 comprises 15 residues. DNA for the CDR3: TGCGCCAGCAGGGAACGGGACATTAGCAATCAGCCCCAGCATTTT. The encoded protein is CASRERDISNQPQHF.

This clone is labeled medium-sized (0.01 to 0.1%). V usage is TRBV27 and J usage is TRBJ1-2; D unresolved. V shed 3 bases and J shed 4 bases, with 9 bases lying between them. Germline CDR1 and CDR2: MNHEY and SMNVEV (reference sequence). The CDR3 spans 13 residues. Written as DNA, the CDR3 is TGTGCCAGCAGTTTTACAGCTCTCTATGGCTACACCTTC. Translation gives CASSFTALYGYTF.

The chain combines TRBV19 with TRBJ2-1; 8 nucleotides agree with TRBD2. The CDR3 covers 15 residues. V lost 7 bases to trimming and J lost 4 bases; unmatched junction nucleotides: 9. Germline V gene sequence: CDR1 LNHDA, CDR2 SQIVND (reference sequence). The CDR3 DNA sequence: TGTGCCAGTACCGCACCGGGACTAGGATACAATGAGCAGTTCTTC. This gives the protein CASTAPGLGYNEQFF.

The rearrangement joins TRBV21-1 to TRBJ1-1; TRBD1, the table's D call, was not compared with the DNA. TRBV21-1 is a pseudogene locus. The CDR3 extends over 13 amino acids. CDR3: CASGTGGSLEAFF. The CDR3 region has the DNA TGTGCCAGCGGGACAGGGGGGTCCCTTGAAGCTTTCTTT.

Here the CDR3 reads CASSFIAESSYNEQFF. CDR3 DNA sequence: TGTGCCAGCAGCTTTATAGCGGAAAGCTCCTACAATGAGCAGTTCTTC. This chain connects TRBV5-8 to TRBJ2-1, with D possibly matching TRBD2 (6 bases). CDR1 is SGHTS, CDR2 YDEGEE, per germline. Deletions cut 2 bases from V and 0 bases from J, with 12 bases between. This CDR3 contains 16 residues.

V is TRBV5-1 and J is TRBJ2-7, with D possibly being TRBD2 (6 bases). Between the trimmed V and J ends, which lost 4 bases and 0 bases, there was a span of 14 bases. The V gene's germline CDR1 is SGHRS and CDR2 YFSETQ. The CDR3 has 15 amino acids. In DNA form, the CDR3 reads TGCGCCAGCAGCCCGATTGGCGGGGTCTCCTACGAGCAGTACTTC. It encodes CASSPIGGVSYEQYF.

The V gene is TRBV28, the J gene TRBJ2-1; a weak D match, TRBD1 (6 bases). Trimming removed 2 bases at V and 9 bases at J, with 20 bases between. The CDR3 is 16 amino acids. Germline CDR1 is MDHEN and CDR2 is SYDVKM. The CDR3 loop is CASSLGSQGLRGEQFF. The CDR3, as DNA: TGTGCCAGCAGTTTAGGCTCGCAGGGGTTGAGGGGTGAGCAGTTCTTC.

This clone has only one observation. The chain is built from TRBV5-1 and TRBJ2-5; no definite D call. Germline V gives CDR1 SGHRS, CDR2 YFSETQ. The CDR3 loop spans 14 amino acids. With 0 bases removed from V and 1 base from J, the gap between germline ends came to 7 bases. The CDR3 coding sequence is TGCGCCAGCAGCTTGGGCAGGATCCAAGAGACCCAGTACTTC. Translating it yields CASSLGRIQETQYF.

This rearrangement joins TRBV14 to TRBJ2-7, with unresolved D. This CDR3 has 15 residues. Germline V gives CDR1 SGHDN, CDR2 FVKESK. Trimming took 0 bases from V and 2 from J, leaving 11 bases between them. In nucleotides, the CDR3 is TGTGCCAGCAGCCAAGAGTTTTCTCCCCCCTACGAGCAGTACTTC. Residues: CASSQEFSPPYEQYF.

V is TRBV19 and J is TRBJ2-7, with a possible D match to TRBD2 (6 bases). V lost 8 bases, J lost 2 bases, and 16 bases lay in between. Germline values: CDR1 LNHDA, CDR2 SQIVND (reference sequence). The CDR3 sequence is 14 residues long. In DNA, the CDR3 is TGTGCCAGTGGGCCACGGGGAGGACCCTACGAGCAGTACTTC. Its protein is CASGPRGGPYEQYF.

The rearrangement uses TRBV25-1 and TRBJ1-2; 8 positions agree with TRBD1. The CDR3 length is 12 residues. CDR1 MGHDK and CDR2 SYGVNS come from the germline V gene. Trimming took 8 bases from V and 4 from J; bases not matched to a gene: 3. CDR3 loop: CASEGTGYGYTF. The CDR3 nucleotides are TGTGCCAGCGAGGGGACAGGCTATGGCTACACCTTC.

The chain recombines TRBV19 with TRBJ1-1; 7 nucleotides agree with TRBD1. Germline CDR1 reads LNHDA; CDR2 reads SQIVND (reference sequence). Trimming took 4 bases from V and 3 from J; bases not matched to a gene: 2. The CDR3 covers 13 residues. The CDR3 sequence: CASSTGGYTEAFF. The CDR3 coding sequence is TGTGCCAGTAGTACAGGGGGATACACTGAAGCTTTCTTT.

The chain recombines TRBV27 with TRBJ1-1; the D is unclear. Germline values: CDR1 MNHEY, CDR2 SMNVEV (reference sequence). This CDR3 is built from 13 residues. The germline V and J ends were trimmed by 3 bases and 1 base, with 6 bases remaining between them. Here the CDR3 reads CASSFGGNTEAFF. CDR3 nucleotide sequence: TGTGCCAGCAGTTTTGGAGGGAACACTGAAGCTTTCTTT.

The chain recombines TRBV7-9 with TRBJ2-3, with 12 bases matching TRBD2. Unmatched junction bases numbered 12, after V lost 5 bases and J lost 0 bases. CDR3 length equals 19 residues. In germline, CDR1 is SEHNR, CDR2 FQNEAQ (reference sequence). The CDR3 spells CASSPRLAGVPGSTDTQYF. The DNA of the CDR3 is TGTGCCAGCAGCCCCCGACTAGCGGGAGTTCCTGGGAGCACAGATACGCAGTATTTT.

This clone was counted a few times. The V and J genes are TRBV19 and TRBJ2-2, with 7 positions matching TRBD1. The trim removed 6 bases at V and 1 base at J, leaving 5 bases unmatched. Germline lookup yields CDR1 LNHDA and CDR2 SQIVND (reference sequence). The CDR3 contains 15 residues. CDR3 DNA: TGTGCCAGTAGCCCGACAGGGAGGAACACCGGGGAGCTGTTTTTT. It is translated as CASSPTGRNTGELFF.

The chain has TRBV7-9 and TRBJ2-5; 11 bases are a match to TRBD2. Judging by the DNA end, TRBJ2-7 fits better; the J call may be wrong. The CDR3 has 17 amino acids. The germline CDR1 and CDR2 sequences are SEHNR and FQNEAQ (reference sequence). CDR3 residues: CASSLSASGRISYEQYF. The CDR3 region has the DNA TGTGCCAGCAGCTTATCGGCTAGCGGGAGGATTTCCTACGAGCAGTACTTC.